A single TCR beta chain is shown here with its context. As yet, its antigen is unknown. This sample stems from a study of T cell responses to AZD1222 COVID-19 vaccine. Study-level findings and limits: Regions 160-218 and 743-854 held dominance among vaccine-associated CD4 TCRs, which spanned spike.

Method: immunoSEQ multiplex PCR; TCRdb's copy keeps in-frame clones and lacks some. Of fewer than 110,000 clones listed, around 89% are singletons. V shed 8 bases and J 6 bases; nucleotides not matched to a gene: 5. This CDR3 is built from 14 residues. Germline lookup yields CDR1 KGHSH and CDR2 LQKENI. The TCR comes from an adult in good health. The sequencing used peripheral blood, collected on day 0 of AZD1222 vaccination. This rearrangement joins TRBV18 to TRBJ2-3, with TRBD2 identical over 13 bases. CDR3 bases: TGTGCCAGCGTCAGGACTAGCGGGAGTGATACGCAGTATTTT. Protein: CASVRTSGSDTQYF.